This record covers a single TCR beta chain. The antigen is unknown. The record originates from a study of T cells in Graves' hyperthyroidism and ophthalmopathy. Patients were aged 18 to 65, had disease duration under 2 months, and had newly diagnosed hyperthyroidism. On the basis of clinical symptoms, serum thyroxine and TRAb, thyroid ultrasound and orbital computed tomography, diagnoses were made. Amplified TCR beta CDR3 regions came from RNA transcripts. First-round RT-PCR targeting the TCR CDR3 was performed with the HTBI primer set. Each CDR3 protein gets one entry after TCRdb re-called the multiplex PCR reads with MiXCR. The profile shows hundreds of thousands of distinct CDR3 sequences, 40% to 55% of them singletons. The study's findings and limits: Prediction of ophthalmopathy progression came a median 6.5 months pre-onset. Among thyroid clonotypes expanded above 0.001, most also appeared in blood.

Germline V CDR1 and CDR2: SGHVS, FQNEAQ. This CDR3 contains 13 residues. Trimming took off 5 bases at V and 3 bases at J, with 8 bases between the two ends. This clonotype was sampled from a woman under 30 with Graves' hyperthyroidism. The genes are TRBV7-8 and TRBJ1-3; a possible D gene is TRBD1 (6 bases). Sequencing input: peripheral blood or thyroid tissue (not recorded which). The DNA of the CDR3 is TGTGCCAGCAGCCAGGGGCATGGAAACACCATATATTTT. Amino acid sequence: CASSQGHGNTIYF. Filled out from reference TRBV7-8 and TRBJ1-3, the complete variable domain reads GAGVSQSPRYKVAKRGQDVALRCDPISGHVSLFWYQQALGQGPEFLTYFQNEAQLDKSGLPSDRFFAERPEGSVSTLKIQRTQQEDSAVYLCASSQGHGNTIYFGEGSWLTVV.